These T cell receptor beta chains were read from a single sample in a study of blood T cell repertoires in COVID-19. Produced via immunoSEQ multiplex PCR; TCRdb's table is partial and in-frame only. Of about 270,000 clones listed, approximately 87% are singletons. The source material was peripheral blood. The receptors were gathered from a woman under 40 with COVID-19, enrolled during active disease. Both conserved end residues are part of each CDR3. The D gene is left open where the match is weak. Size is stated for part of the rows, as once, few or many counts, or as a class when the clone is expanded.

D: -; V: TRBV19; size: -; J: TRBJ1-2; length: 15; DNA: TGTGCCAGTAGTATTCTTAGTGACAGAAACTATGGCTACACCTTC; CDR3: CASSILSDRNYGYTF
D: -; V: TRBV18; size: -; J: TRBJ1-6; length: 17; DNA: TGTGCCAGCTCACCACGACGAGCGGTTGCCTATAATTCACCCCTCCACTTT; CDR3: CASSPRRAVAYNSPLHF
D: -; V: TRBV5-1; size: -; J: TRBJ1-1; length: 15; DNA: TGCGCCAGCAGCTTGGGTCAGGGTATGAACACTGAAGCTTTCTTT; CDR3: CASSLGQGMNTEAFF
D: -; V: TRBV7-9; size: -; J: TRBJ2-2; length: 15; DNA: TGTGCCAGCAGCTTCGATCAGGGGTTCACCGGGGAGCTGTTTTTT; CDR3: CASSFDQGFTGELFF
D: TRBD2; V: TRBV3-1/TRBV3-2; size: -; J: TRBJ2-4; length: 19; DNA: TGTGCCAGCAGCCCCCGACTAGCGGGGGAACTCACAGCCAAAAACATTCAGTACTTC; CDR3: CASSPRLAGELTAKNIQYF
D: TRBD2; V: TRBV2; size: -; J: TRBJ2-3; length: 15; DNA: TGTGCCAGCAGTGATCGGGGGGTTTTGCCAGATACGCAGTATTTT; CDR3: CASSDRGVLPDTQYF
D: TRBD2; V: TRBV7-9; size: -; J: TRBJ2-1; length: 15; DNA: TGTGCCAGCAGACCCACTAGCGGGGGGGAGAATGAGCAGTTCTTC; CDR3: CASRPTSGGENEQFF
D: -; V: TRBV27; size: -; J: TRBJ1-1; length: 16; DNA: TGTGCCAGCAGTTTCCTACGTGGGGGCGGGAACACTGAAGCTTTCTTT; CDR3: CASSFLRGGGNTEAFF
D: TRBD1; V: TRBV10-3; size: once; J: TRBJ1-4; length: 16; DNA: TGTGCCATCAGTGATCCGACAGGGGCAACTAATGAAAAACTGTTTTTT; CDR3: CAISDPTGATNEKLFF
D: TRBD2; V: TRBV5-5; size: -; J: TRBJ2-2; length: 15; DNA: TGTGCCAGCAGCACCTGGGACTACCGGTCCGGGGAGCTGTTTTTT; CDR3: CASSTWDYRSGELFF
D: TRBD1; V: TRBV6-4; size: -; J: TRBJ1-3; length: 18; DNA: TGTGCCAGCAGTGACTCGAAGGGAGACAGGGGGCAAGGAAACACCATATATTTT; CDR3: CASSDSKGDRGQGNTIYF
D: -; V: TRBV7-9; size: -; J: TRBJ1-3; length: 14; DNA: TGTGCCAGCAGCTTCGACAGACACGGAAACACCATATATTTT; CDR3: CASSFDRHGNTIYF
D: -; V: TRBV6-5; size: few; J: TRBJ1-6; length: 15; DNA: TGTGCCAGCAGTCGCACAGGGTTGGGGGAGTCACCCCTCCACTTT; CDR3: CASSRTGLGESPLHF
D: -; V: TRBV11-2; size: -; J: TRBJ1-6; length: 15; DNA: TGTGCCAGCAGCTTAGGGGAGTGGAATAATTCACCCCTCCACTTT; CDR3: CASSLGEWNNSPLHF
D: TRBD2; V: TRBV27; size: -; J: TRBJ2-7; length: 17; DNA: TGTGCCAGCAGCCTCCAGTTTGGGACTAGCGGGCTCTACGAGCAGTACTTC; CDR3: CASSLQFGTSGLYEQYF
D: -; V: TRBV5-4; size: -; J: TRBJ2-3; length: 13; DNA: TGTGCCAGCAGCCCCAGTGGACAAGATACGCAGTATTTT; CDR3: CASSPSGQDTQYF
D: -; V: TRBV21-1; size: -; J: TRBJ2-5; length: 15; DNA: TGTGCCAGCCCCATCCAGACAGGGTTTTTGGAGACCCAGTACTTC; CDR3: CASPIQTGFLETQYF
D: -; V: TRBV29-1; size: -; J: TRBJ2-7; length: 13; DNA: TGCAGCGCCGGGGGGCGACAAGCCTACGAGCAGTACTTC; CDR3: CSAGGRQAYEQYF
D: TRBD1; V: TRBV5-4; size: -; J: TRBJ1-2; length: 14; DNA: TGTGCCAGCAGCTTGAATGACAGGGGCTATGGCTACACCTTC; CDR3: CASSLNDRGYGYTF
D: TRBD1; V: TRBV3-1/TRBV3-2; size: -; J: TRBJ2-3; length: 15; DNA: TGTGCCAGCAGCCGCGTCAGGGGGCCAGGAGGTACGCAGTATTTT; CDR3: CASSRVRGPGGTQYF
D: TRBD1; V: TRBV6-6; size: -; J: TRBJ1-6; length: 12; DNA: TGTGCCACGGGACAGTGGGATTCACCCCTCCACTTT; CDR3: CATGQWDSPLHF
D: TRBD2; V: TRBV3-1/TRBV3-2; size: -; J: TRBJ2-5; length: 13; DNA: TGTGCCAGCAGTCTACGGGGGGGGGAGACCCAGTACTTC; CDR3: CASSLRGGETQYF
D: TRBD2; V: TRBV27; size: -; J: TRBJ2-2; length: 16; DNA: TGTGCCAGCAGTTTTAGTCAGCGGGGGGTCACCGGGGAGCTGTTTTTT; CDR3: CASSFSQRGVTGELFF
D: TRBD2; V: TRBV5-4; size: -; J: TRBJ2-5; length: 13; DNA: TGTGCCAGCAGCCTCGGACTAGAAGCCCTCTTTTACTTC; CDR3: CASSLGLEALFYF
D: -; V: TRBV11-2; size: -; J: TRBJ2-5; length: 14; DNA: TGTGCCAGCAGCCTTGGGTACGGAGGAGAGACCCAGTACTTC; CDR3: CASSLGYGGETQYF
D: -; V: TRBV7-2; size: -; J: TRBJ2-7; length: 16; DNA: TGTGCCAGCAGAAAAGAAACAGCGACTATGCACTACGAGCAGTACTTC; CDR3: CASRKETATMHYEQYF
D: TRBD2; V: TRBV6-2/TRBV6-3; size: -; J: TRBJ2-4; length: 23; DNA: TGTGCCAGCAGCCGAACCGCCGGGACTAGCGGGGGGGGCCATTCTCTAGCCAAAAACATTCAGTACTTC; CDR3: CASSRTAGTSGGGHSLAKNIQYF
D: -; V: TRBV3-1/TRBV3-2; size: -; J: TRBJ2-5; length: 15; DNA: TGTGCCAGCAGCCACTTACTAGTCGGGGGAGAGACCCAGTACTTC; CDR3: CASSHLLVGGETQYF
D: TRBD1; V: TRBV11-2; size: -; J: TRBJ2-7; length: 14; DNA: TGTGCCAGCAGCCCGGACAGGGGGTACGGCGAGCAGTACTTC; CDR3: CASSPDRGYGEQYF
D: TRBD2; V: TRBV5-1; size: -; J: TRBJ2-2; length: 14; DNA: TGCGCCAGCAGCTTGGGGACTAGCCTCGGGGAGCTGTTTTTT; CDR3: CASSLGTSLGELFF
D: TRBD2; V: TRBV27; size: -; J: TRBJ2-3; length: 17; DNA: TGTGCCAGCAGCTTTGATCGACTAGCCTTCATCACAGATACGCAGTATTTT; CDR3: CASSFDRLAFITDTQYF
D: -; V: TRBV28; size: once; J: TRBJ1-2; length: 15; DNA: TGTGCCAGCAGTTCCCTTGGACAGAGTAACTATGGCTACACCTTC; CDR3: CASSSLGQSNYGYTF
D: TRBD2; V: TRBV4-1; size: -; J: TRBJ2-3; length: 16; DNA: TGCGCCAGCAGCCAAGTGGGTAGCGGGGGCGCAGATACGCAGTATTTT; CDR3: CASSQVGSGGADTQYF
D: TRBD1; V: TRBV10-1; size: once; J: TRBJ2-7; length: 15; DNA: TGCGCCAGCAGGGATGGACAGGGGGCCGACCACGAGCAGTACTTC; CDR3: CASRDGQGADHEQYF
D: TRBD2; V: TRBV5-6; size: -; J: TRBJ2-1; length: 15; DNA: TGTGCCAGCACTCGACTAGCCGAGTCCTACAATGAGCAGTTCTTC; CDR3: CASTRLAESYNEQFF
D: -; V: TRBV6-2/TRBV6-3; size: -; J: TRBJ1-2; length: 17; DNA: TGTGCCAGCAGTTACTCACGGCGGGCGCAACTTTTTTATGGCTACACCTTC; CDR3: CASSYSRRAQLFYGYTF
D: -; V: TRBV4-1; size: -; J: TRBJ2-1; length: 14; DNA: TGCGCCAGCAGCCCCCGGCAGGGCATGAATGAGCAGTTCTTC; CDR3: CASSPRQGMNEQFF
D: -; V: TRBV7-8; size: few; J: TRBJ2-7; length: 13; DNA: TGTGCCAGCACCCCCCCGGGGGCCTACGAGCAGTACTTC; CDR3: CASTPPGAYEQYF
D: -; V: TRBV3-1/TRBV3-2; size: -; J: TRBJ2-1; length: 15; DNA: TGTGCCAGCAGCCAAAACAGGACTACCCCACCTGAGCAGTTCTTC; CDR3: CASSQNRTTPPEQFF
D: TRBD1; V: TRBV25-1; size: -; J: TRBJ1-1; length: 13; DNA: TGTGCCACCTTGGGACAGCTGAACACTGAAGCTTTCTTT; CDR3: CATLGQLNTEAFF
D: TRBD2; V: TRBV14; size: -; J: TRBJ2-3; length: 18; DNA: TGTGCCAGCAGCCAAGAGGTTACGGTATCGGGGGGAGGAGATACGCAGTATTTT; CDR3: CASSQEVTVSGGGDTQYF
D: -; V: TRBV5-6; size: -; J: TRBJ2-2; length: 15; DNA: TGTGCCAGCTCAGGAGAACAGGGAATCACCGGGGAGCTGTTTTTT; CDR3: CASSGEQGITGELFF
D: TRBD1; V: TRBV5-1; size: once; J: TRBJ2-7; length: 15; DNA: TGCGCCAGCAGCCCACCGGGACAGGGAGCCCACGAGCAGTACTTC; CDR3: CASSPPGQGAHEQYF
D: TRBD1; V: TRBV5-1; size: -; J: TRBJ1-4; length: 15; DNA: TGCGCCAGCAGCTTGAAAGGACAGGGAAGTGAAAAACTGTTTTTT; CDR3: CASSLKGQGSEKLFF
D: TRBD2; V: TRBV15; size: -; J: TRBJ2-1; length: 17; DNA: TGTGCCACCAGCAGAGATACGGTCCAAGCGGGGGGAAATGAGCAGTTCTTC; CDR3: CATSRDTVQAGGNEQFF
D: -; V: TRBV2; size: -; J: TRBJ2-1; length: 15; DNA: TGTGCCAGCAGTGAAGGCGGATCCACGTACAATGAGCAGTTCTTC; CDR3: CASSEGGSTYNEQFF
D: -; V: TRBV4-1; size: -; J: TRBJ2-4; length: 15; DNA: TGCGCCAGCAGCCATGGGACACTGGGTACAAACATTCAGTACTTC; CDR3: CASSHGTLGTNIQYF
D: -; V: TRBV7-8; size: -; J: TRBJ2-3; length: 12; DNA: TGTGCCAGCAGCTTCGACGGGGATACGCAGTATTTT; CDR3: CASSFDGDTQYF
D: TRBD2; V: TRBV10-1; size: -; J: TRBJ2-5; length: 14; DNA: TGCGCCAGCTCGGGCGGGGGGACGGGAGAGACCCAGTACTTC; CDR3: CASSGGGTGETQYF